This T cell receptor beta chain is from a study of post-analysis software for immune sequencing data. Whole-study results and caveats: Controls had lower frequencies than patients of a few TRBV segments, which included TRBV5-6, TRBV5-1 and TRBV20-1. Controls significantly exceeded multiple sclerosis patients in normalized Chao1 diversity.

This clonotype was seen many times. Its specificity is not known. The authors incorporated unique molecular identifiers into the TCR beta cDNA libraries. TCRdb re-derived calls from the PCR reads in MiXCR, one entry per CDR3 protein. Of 700,000 to 800,000 distinct CDR3 sequences listed, 25% to 30% are singletons. V was clipped by 6 bases and J by 3 bases, with 12 bases between them. Germline V CDR1 and CDR2: DFQATT, SNEGSKA (reference sequence). This CDR3 spans 13 amino acids. The receptor's source is a girl under 18 with multiple sclerosis. J is TRBJ2-1 and V is TRBV20-1; D unresolved. Sequenced input: blood. Here the CDR3 DNA reads TGCAGTGCCGCTACCCCCAACTACAATGAGCAGTTCTTC. This codes for CSAATPNYNEQFF.